This T cell receptor (beta chain) comes out of a study of neurological immune-mediated disorders. Study outcomes and limitations: Phylogenetic grouping put 18 of 34 multiple sclerosis patients' repertoires into one related-CDR3 cluster, a possible signature.

With 3 bases removed from V and 8 bases from J, the gap between germline ends came to 14 bases. The germline V gene has CDR1 SGDLS and CDR2 YYNGEE. The CDR3 is 14 residues long. Unsorted libraries came from 2 million PBMCs stored at -80 °C. Ten or more counts support this clonotype. Its antigen remains unidentified. One entry per CDR3 protein results from TCRdb running MiXCR on the 5' RACE reads. Of 20,000 to 30,000 distinct CDR3 sequences in the sample, roughly 2.7% were seen once. The sequenced sample was PBMCs. The gene calls are TRBV9 and TRBJ2-2, with a tentative D call TRBD1 (7 bases). The clonotype originates from a woman aged 45 to 65 with multiple sclerosis. The CDR3 nucleotides are TGTGCCAGCAGCGCCTTGCAGGGGGGAGGGGAGCTGTTTTTT. It is translated as CASSALQGGGELFF. The full variable domain, rest sourced from reference TRBV9 and TRBJ2-2, is DSGVTQTPKHLITATGQRVTLRCSPRSGDLSVYWYQQSLDQGLQFLIQYYNGEERAKGNILERFSAQQFPDLHSELNLSSLELGDSALYFCASSALQGGGELFFGEGSRLTVL.